This T cell receptor (beta chain) was obtained from a study of blood T cell repertoires in COVID-19. Study summary: Samples taken during acute and convalescent COVID-19 were collected in the United States, Italy and Spain.

The CDR3 consists of 15 residues. Germline assignment: CDR1 ENHRY and CDR2 SYGVKD. V was pared by 0 bases and J by 8 bases, with 16 bases between. This clone showed up just once. Authors' data handling: Estimation of nucleated cell counts relied on the amplification of reference gene primers. Using immunoSEQ multiplex PCR, the repertoire was profiled, and TCRdb retains in-frame clones only, with some absent. V and J calls and clone size are copied from that table; D and trimming were computed from the DNA. The data show hundreds of thousands of clones, under 95% seen once. What was sequenced was peripheral blood. The TCR sequence derives from a woman between 18 and 30 years old who had recovered from COVID-19. The chain recombines TRBV10-3 with TRBJ1-2, with D possibly matching TRBD1 (6 bases). CDR3 sequence (DNA): TGTGCCATCAGTGAGTCTGGACAGCCAACGGGGGGCTACACCTTC. This sequence encodes CAISESGQPTGGYTF.